What follows are 18 T cell receptor beta chains derived from one specimen sequenced in a study of identifying expanded T cells in peripheral blood. Sequencing used immunoSEQ multiplex PCR; TCRdb keeps in-frame clones, though not all of them. The table has about 110,000 clones, 88% seen once; the top ten hold more than 6.5%. Sequences were obtained from blood. Receptors originate from a person between 18 and 70 years old in good health.

The gene calls are TRBV5-1 and TRBJ2-7; D remains unclear. Trimming pared 0 bases from V and 2 bases from J, leaving 12 bases between. Per the germline V gene, CDR1 is SGHRS and CDR2 is YFSETQ. The CDR3 loop spans 15 amino acids. CDR3 loop: CASSLGGSRTYEQYF. CDR3 nucleotides: TGCGCCAGCAGCTTGGGCGGCAGCCGAACCTACGAGCAGTACTTC.

This clone was seen only once. The chain combines TRBV23-1 with TRBJ2-2; either TRBD1 or TRBD2 may supply D (6 bases each). TRBV23-1 is given ORF status, its function remaining uncertain. The length of the CDR3 is 15 residues. V lost 6 bases to trimming and J lost 6 bases, with 17 bases between them. CDR3 protein: CASSRGPNHPGELFF. CDR3 coding DNA: TGCGCCAGCAGCCGGGGGCCAAACCACCCCGGGGAGCTGTTTTTT.

The V call is TRBV21-1, the J call TRBJ2-7. TRBV21-1 is designated a pseudogene. There are 15 residues in the CDR3. CDR3 amino acids: CASSKWDRAVNEQYF. CDR3 DNA: TGTGCCAGCAGCAAATGGGATCGGGCTGTCAACGAGCAGTACTTC.

This chain joins TRBV9 and TRBJ2-1; D not resolved. Germline CDR1 and CDR2: SGDLS and YYNGEE. Trimming stripped 4 bases from V and 2 bases from J, with 10 bases between. The CDR3 is 14 amino acids. The CDR3 coding sequence is TGTGCCAGCAGCTTTTCCAGAGCCTACAATGAGCAGTTCTTC. This encodes CASSFSRAYNEQFF.

The chain couples TRBV9 to TRBJ1-1, with a tentative D call TRBD1 (5 bases). CDR3 length: 13 residues. Germline CDR1 reads SGDLS; CDR2 reads YYNGEE. Trimming took off 4 bases at V and 1 base at J, with 8 bases between the two ends. CDR3 DNA sequence: TGTGCCAGCAGCCCCAGGGCGAACACTGAAGCTTTCTTT. Translated, it gives CASSPRANTEAFF.

The CDR3 region has the DNA TGTGCCAGCAGCTGGCAAGATTCCTACGAGCAGTACTTC. Translation gives CASSWQDSYEQYF. The chain employs TRBV7-9 and TRBJ2-7; D is uncertain. V gave up 4 bases and J gave up 1 base, with 8 bases separating them. This CDR3 region has 13 residues. Germline V gene lookup returns CDR1 SEHNR and CDR2 FQNEAQ (reference sequence).

V is TRBV29-1 and J is TRBJ1-4; 8 nucleotides match TRBD1. Germline loops: CDR1 SQVTM, CDR2 ANQGSEA. This CDR3 region has 14 residues. V shed 4 bases and J 5 bases; nucleotides not matched to a gene: 6. As DNA, the CDR3 is TGCAGCGTTGGGGCAGGGGGCAGCAATGAAAAACTGTTTTTT. The encoded protein is CSVGAGGSNEKLFF.

The V and J genes are TRBV15 and TRBJ2-3, with 9 positions matching TRBD1. J lost 3 bases, V lost 0 bases, and 7 bases had no gene match. This CDR3 has 17 residues. Germline CDR1 LNHNV, CDR2 YYDKDF (reference sequence). The CDR3 DNA sequence: TGTGCCACCAGCAGAGATTACGGACAGGGGCTAACAGATACGCAGTATTTT. Its protein is CATSRDYGQGLTDTQYF.

The J gene is TRBJ1-1, the V gene TRBV5-1; no clear D gene. V was pared by 1 base and J by 1 base, with 17 bases between. This CDR3 comprises 17 residues. The germline CDR1 and CDR2 sequences are SGHRS and YFSETQ. This CDR3 is CASSLSKINTANTEAFF. The CDR3 DNA sequence: TGCGCCAGCAGCTTGAGCAAGATAAATACAGCGAACACTGAAGCTTTCTTT.

The chain has TRBV25-1 and TRBJ2-4, with D maybe TRBD1 (6 bases). This CDR3 spans 15 amino acids. Germline assignment: CDR1 MGHDK and CDR2 SYGVNS. V was shortened by 1 base and J by 1 base, with 8 bases between the two germline ends. CDR3 in amino acids: CASSESGAAKNIQYF. Here the CDR3 DNA reads TGTGCCAGCAGTGAATCAGGGGCTGCCAAAAACATTCAGTACTTC.

V and J are TRBV9 and TRBJ2-6, with a weak D call TRBD1 (6 bases). Trimming shortened V by 4 bases and J by 0 bases, and 11 bases separated the two germline ends. Germline CDR1 SGDLS, CDR2 YYNGEE. The CDR3 loop spans 16 amino acids. The CDR3, as DNA: TGTGCCAGCAGCAGACGAGGGGGCTCTGGGGCCAACGTCCTGACTTTC. Translation gives CASSRRGGSGANVLTF.

J is TRBJ2-3 and V is TRBV11-2, with 11 bases aligning to TRBD2. V was clipped by 1 base and J by 0 bases; unmatched bases: 0. The germline V gene encodes CDR1 SGHAT and CDR2 FQNNGV. This CDR3 is built from 16 residues. CDR3 in amino acids: CASSLGTSGSTDTQYF. In nucleotides, the CDR3 is TGTGCCAGCAGCTTAGGGACTAGCGGGAGCACAGATACGCAGTATTTT.

V gene TRBV10-3 combines with J gene TRBJ2-1; 11 nucleotides align to TRBD2. CDR3 size: 15 residues. V lost 4 bases to trimming and J lost 8 bases; unmatched junction nucleotides: 7. Germline assignment: CDR1 ENHRY and CDR2 SYGVKD. CDR3 DNA: TGTGCCATCAGTGGATATAGCGGGAGGGACGATGAGCAGTTCTTC. This gives the protein CAISGYSGRDDEQFF.

The V gene is TRBV5-5, the J gene TRBJ2-7; the D call may be TRBD1 or TRBD2 (6 bases each). Trimming removed 3 bases at V and 4 bases at J, with 23 bases between. CDR1 and CDR2 from the germline V gene are SGHKS and YYEKEE (reference sequence). The CDR3 totals 17 residues. The CDR3 region has the DNA TGTGCCAGCAGCTCGCTGGACTTGTGGGGGGCGTCATACGAGCAGTACTTC. Protein: CASSSLDLWGASYEQYF. Full variable domain (outside the CDR3, taken from reference TRBV5-5 and TRBJ2-7): DAGVTQSPTHLIKTRGQQVTLRCSPISGHKSVSWYQQVLGQGPQFIFQYYEKEERGRGNFPDRFSARQFPNYSSELNVNALLLGDSALYLCASSSLDLWGASYEQYFGPGTRLTVT.

The chain recombines TRBV2 with TRBJ2-7, with 9 bases aligning to TRBD2. The CDR3 has 20 amino acids. After removal of 6 bases from V and 0 bases from J, the junction contained 21 bases not matched to a gene. Germline CDR1 SNHLY, CDR2 FYNNEI. CDR3 nucleotide sequence: TGTGCCAGCAGCGAGGAACGGCCTAGCGGGGTTCCCCTTAGCTCCTACGAGCAGTACTTC. Encoded protein: CASSEERPSGVPLSSYEQYF.

As regards this clone: One junction end disagrees with the germline gene, perhaps due to a read error. The chain joins TRBV2 to TRBJ1-5, with unresolved D. Germline V gives CDR1 SNHLY, CDR2 FYNNEI. The CDR3 runs 15 residues. The CDR3 is CASAMGANSHQPQHF. For the CDR3, the DNA is TGTGCCAGCGCGATGGGTGCTAATAGCCATCAGCCCCAGCATTTT. Full variable domain (missing parts from reference TRBV2 and TRBJ1-5): EPEVTQTPSHQVTQMGQEVILRCVPISNHLYFYWYRQILGQKVEFLVSFYNNEISEKSEIFDDQFSVERPDGSNFTLKIRSTKLEDSAMYFCASAMGANSHQPQHFGDGTRLSIL.

The chain joins TRBV15 to TRBJ1-4, with a weak D call TRBD1 (6 bases). V was cut by 0 bases and J by 7 bases, with 6 bases left in between. Per the germline V gene, CDR1 is LNHNV and CDR2 is YYDKDF (reference sequence). The CDR3 totals 13 residues. CDR3 region: CATSRDRGEKLFF. The CDR3 DNA is TGTGCCACCAGCAGAGACAGGGGTGAAAAACTGTTTTTT. Full variable domain (rest looked up from reference TRBV15 and TRBJ1-4): DAMVIQNPRYQVTQFGKPVTLSCSQTLNHNVMYWYQQKSSQAPKLLFHYYDKDFNNEADTPDNFQSRRPNTSFCFLDIRSPGLGDTAMYLCATSRDRGEKLFFGSGTQLSVL.

The chain couples TRBV9 to TRBJ2-3; D uncertain. With 0 bases removed from V and 4 bases from J, the gap between germline ends came to 3 bases. This CDR3 is built from 12 residues. Germline CDR1 reads SGDLS; CDR2 reads YYNGEE. The DNA of the CDR3 is TGTGCCAGCAGCGTAGCTGCAGATACGCAGTATTTT. Translating it yields CASSVAADTQYF.